The clone carrying this TCR beta chain was seen repeatedly, ten times or more. Every patient was untreated before thyroid surgery. TCRdb re-clonotyped the PCR reads through MiXCR. The table shows under 55,000 clones, with approximately 19% occurring only once. The V end lost 0 bases, the J end lost 3 bases, and 10 bases lay between the germline ends. Germline loops: CDR1 DFQATT, CDR2 SNEGSKA (reference sequence). The CDR3 totals 14 residues. This entry is derived from a study of metastatic and nonmetastatic thyroid tumors. Whole-study context: For malignant and benign thyroid patients, tumor or nodule tissue and blood were the sources whose repertoires were compared.

Sequencing used blood. This clonotype was obtained from a female donor with papillary thyroid cancer or a benign thyroid nodule (not recorded which). Some clones in this sample may be carry-over from other donors' samples. This chain connects TRBV20-1 to TRBJ2-3; D is undetermined. This chain's CDR3 is CSARDPSGTDTQYF. The CDR3, as DNA: TGCAGTGCTAGAGATCCATCCGGTACAGATACGCAGTATTTT.